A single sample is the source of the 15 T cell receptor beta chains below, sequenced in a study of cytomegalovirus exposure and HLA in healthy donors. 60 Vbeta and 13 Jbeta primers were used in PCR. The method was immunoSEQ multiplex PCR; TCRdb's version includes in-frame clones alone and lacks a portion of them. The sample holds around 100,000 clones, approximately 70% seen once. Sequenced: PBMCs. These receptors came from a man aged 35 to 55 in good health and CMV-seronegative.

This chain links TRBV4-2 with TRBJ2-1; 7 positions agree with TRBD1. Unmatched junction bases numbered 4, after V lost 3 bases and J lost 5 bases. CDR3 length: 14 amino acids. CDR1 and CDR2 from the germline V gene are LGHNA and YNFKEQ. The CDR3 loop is CASSQRGLDNEQFF. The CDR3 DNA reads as TGTGCCAGCAGCCAGAGGGGGCTGGACAATGAGCAGTTCTTC.

CDR3 nucleotides: TGCGCCAGGTTGCCGGGGTTCTCCTACAATGAGCAGTTCTTC. As protein: CARLPGFSYNEQFF. V and J are TRBV23-1 and TRBJ2-1; possible D gene TRBD2, 5 bases. TRBV23-1 is treated as an ORF (open reading frame) with a function not yet certain. The V gene lost 9 bases and the J gene lost 0 bases, with 12 bases spanning the gap. The CDR3 has 14 residues.

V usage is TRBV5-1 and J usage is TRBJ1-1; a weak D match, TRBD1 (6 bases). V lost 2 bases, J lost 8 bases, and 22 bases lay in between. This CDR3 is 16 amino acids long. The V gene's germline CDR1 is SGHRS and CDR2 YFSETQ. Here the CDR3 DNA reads TGCGCCAGCAGCTTAAACCGGGTGGGGACAAGGTTGGAAGCTTTCTTT. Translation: CASSLNRVGTRLEAFF.

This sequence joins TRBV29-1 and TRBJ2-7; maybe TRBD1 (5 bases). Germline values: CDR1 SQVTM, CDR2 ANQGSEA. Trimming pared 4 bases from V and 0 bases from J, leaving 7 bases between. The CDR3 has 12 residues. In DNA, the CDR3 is TGCAGCGTTGGGGGCAGCTCCTACGAGCAGTACTTC. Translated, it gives CSVGGSSYEQYF.

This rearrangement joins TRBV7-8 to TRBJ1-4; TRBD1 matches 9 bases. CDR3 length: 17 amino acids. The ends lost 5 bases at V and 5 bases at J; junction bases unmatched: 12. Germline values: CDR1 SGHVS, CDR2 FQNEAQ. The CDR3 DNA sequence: TGTGCCAGCAGCCAAAATACGGGGACAGGGAGAAATGAAAAACTGTTTTTT. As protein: CASSQNTGTGRNEKLFF.

The CDR3 is CASSLEASRGWGYTF. DNA of the CDR3: TGCGCCAGCAGCTTGGAAGCTTCCAGGGGCTGGGGCTACACCTTC. The chain carries TRBV5-1 and TRBJ1-2, with D tentatively TRBD1 (6 bases). The CDR3 spans 15 residues. From germline, CDR1 is SGHRS and CDR2 YFSETQ. V was shortened by 0 bases and J by 8 bases, with 17 bases between the two germline ends.

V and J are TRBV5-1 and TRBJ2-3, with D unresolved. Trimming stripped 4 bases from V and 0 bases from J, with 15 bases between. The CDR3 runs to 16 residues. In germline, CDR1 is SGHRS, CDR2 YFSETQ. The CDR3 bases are TGCGCCAGCAGCCCCCCAAGACAATCTAGCACAGATACGCAGTATTTT. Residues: CASSPPRQSSTDTQYF.

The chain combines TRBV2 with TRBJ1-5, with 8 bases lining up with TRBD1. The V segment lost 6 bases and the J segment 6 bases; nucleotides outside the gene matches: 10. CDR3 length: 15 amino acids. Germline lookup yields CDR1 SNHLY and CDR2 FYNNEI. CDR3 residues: CASRVQGAGSQPQHF. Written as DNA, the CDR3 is TGTGCCAGCAGGGTCCAGGGGGCAGGGAGTCAGCCCCAGCATTTT.

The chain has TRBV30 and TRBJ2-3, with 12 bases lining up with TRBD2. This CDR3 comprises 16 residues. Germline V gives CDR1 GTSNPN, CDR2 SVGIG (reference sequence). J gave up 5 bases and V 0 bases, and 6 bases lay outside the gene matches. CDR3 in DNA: TGTGCCTGGAGTGTAGGTCTAGCGGGGGGGCGAGATACGCAGTATTTT. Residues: CAWSVGLAGGRDTQYF.

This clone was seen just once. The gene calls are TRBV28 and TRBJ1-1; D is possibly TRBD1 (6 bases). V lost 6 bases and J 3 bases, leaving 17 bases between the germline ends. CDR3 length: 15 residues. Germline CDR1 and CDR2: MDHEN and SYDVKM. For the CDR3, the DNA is TGTGCCAGCAGGCCCCCGACAGGAACCTACACTGAAGCTTTCTTT. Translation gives CASRPPTGTYTEAFF.

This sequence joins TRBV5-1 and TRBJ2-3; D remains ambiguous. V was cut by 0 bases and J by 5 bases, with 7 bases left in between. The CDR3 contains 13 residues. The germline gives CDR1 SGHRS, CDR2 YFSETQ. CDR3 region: CASSLGSVDTQYF. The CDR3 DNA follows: TGCGCCAGCAGCTTGGGGAGCGTAGATACGCAGTATTTT.

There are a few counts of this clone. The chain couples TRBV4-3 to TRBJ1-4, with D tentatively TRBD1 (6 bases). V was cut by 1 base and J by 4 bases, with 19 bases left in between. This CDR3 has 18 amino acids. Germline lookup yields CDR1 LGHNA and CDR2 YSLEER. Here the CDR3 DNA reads TGCGCCAGCAGCCAAGTAATACTCACGACAGGAGTTAATGAAAAACTGTTTTTT. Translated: CASSQVILTTGVNEKLFF.

CDR3 residues: CSVVASHRDEQFF. CDR3 in DNA: TGCAGCGTTGTTGCTTCCCACCGGGATGAGCAGTTCTTC. V usage is TRBV29-1 and J usage is TRBJ2-1, with D hard to call. Germline CDR1 and CDR2: SQVTM and ANQGSEA. Trimming left V 4 bases short and J 8 bases short, with 15 bases between. This CDR3 comprises 13 residues.

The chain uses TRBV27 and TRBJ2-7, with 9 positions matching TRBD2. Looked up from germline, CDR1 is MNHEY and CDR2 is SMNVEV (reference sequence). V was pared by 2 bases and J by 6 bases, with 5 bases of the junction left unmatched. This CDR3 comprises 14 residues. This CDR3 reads CASSLLAGSLEQYF. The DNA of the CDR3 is TGTGCCAGCAGTTTACTAGCGGGGTCCCTCGAGCAGTACTTC.

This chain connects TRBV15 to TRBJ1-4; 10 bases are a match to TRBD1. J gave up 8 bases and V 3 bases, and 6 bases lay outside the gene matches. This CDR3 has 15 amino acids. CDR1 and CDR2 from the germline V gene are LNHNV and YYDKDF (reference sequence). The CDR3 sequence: CATSRGQGMLEKLFF. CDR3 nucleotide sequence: TGTGCCACCAGCAGGGGACAGGGGATGTTAGAAAAACTGTTTTTT. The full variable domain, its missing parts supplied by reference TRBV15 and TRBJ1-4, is DAMVIQNPRYQVTQFGKPVTLSCSQTLNHNVMYWYQQKSSQAPKLLFHYYDKDFNNEADTPDNFQSRRPNTSFCFLDIRSPGLGDTAMYLCATSRGQGMLEKLFFGSGTQLSVL.